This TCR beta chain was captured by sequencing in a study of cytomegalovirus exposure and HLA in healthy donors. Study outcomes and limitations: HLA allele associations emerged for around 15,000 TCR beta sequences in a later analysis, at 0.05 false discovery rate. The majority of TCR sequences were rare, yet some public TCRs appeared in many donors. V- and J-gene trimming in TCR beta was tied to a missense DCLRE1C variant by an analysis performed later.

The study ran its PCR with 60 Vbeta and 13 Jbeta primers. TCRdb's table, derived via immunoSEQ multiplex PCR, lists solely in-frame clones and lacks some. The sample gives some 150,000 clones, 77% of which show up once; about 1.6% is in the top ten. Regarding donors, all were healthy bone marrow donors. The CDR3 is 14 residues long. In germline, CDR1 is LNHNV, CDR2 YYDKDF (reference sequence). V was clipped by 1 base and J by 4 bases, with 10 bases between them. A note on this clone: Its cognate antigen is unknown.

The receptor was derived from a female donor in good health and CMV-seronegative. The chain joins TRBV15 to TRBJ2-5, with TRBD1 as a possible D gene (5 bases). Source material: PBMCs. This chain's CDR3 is CATSRGRVPETQYF. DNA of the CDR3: TGTGCCACCAGCAGAGGCAGGGTTCCAGAGACCCAGTACTTC.